The 32 T cell receptor beta chains below were found in one sample sequenced in a study of shared clonotypes between healthy human individuals. Generated by immunoSEQ multiplex PCR, the TCRdb table keeps only in-frame clones and is missing some. Among 2 million to 2.5 million clones, under 95% were seen once, and the ten largest hold 0.37%. The sequencing sample was made of naive CD4+ T cells from PBMCs. Specified subset: CD45RA+ positively selected. Source of these receptors: a man between 18 and 29 years old in good health. Some clones in this sample may be carry-over from other donors' samples.

The genes are TRBV30 and TRBJ1-6, with 7 bases lining up with TRBD1. V was pared by 2 bases and J by 0 bases, with 10 bases of the junction left unmatched. The CDR3 is 18 amino acids. Germline CDR1 GTSNPN, CDR2 SVGIG (reference sequence). CDR3 sequence (DNA): TGTGCCTGGAGTCCGACGACAGGGCCAAGCTCCTATAATTCACCCCTCCACTTT. The encoded protein is CAWSPTTGPSSYNSPLHF.

The CDR3: CASSGDSSSNQPQHF. The CDR3 bases are TGTGCCAGCAGCGGGGACAGCTCTAGCAATCAGCCCCAGCATTTT. The chain joins TRBV9 to TRBJ1-5; 7 nucleotides agree with TRBD1. Per germline, CDR1 SGDLS and CDR2 YYNGEE. The trim removed 3 bases at V and 0 bases at J, leaving 3 bases unmatched. CDR3 size: 15 residues.

The sample holds one count of this clone. The chain uses TRBV18 and TRBJ1-4, with D perhaps TRBD1 (6 bases). Germline loops: CDR1 KGHSH, CDR2 LQKENI. V was pared by 2 bases and J by 7 bases, with 14 bases between. This CDR3 region has 15 residues. The DNA of the CDR3 is TGTGCCAGCTCACCAAGGGCAGGGGAGAGTGAAAAACTGTTTTTT. This codes for CASSPRAGESEKLFF.

This clone was recorded once. CDR3 amino acids: CASSGFGAGELFF. As DNA, the CDR3 is TGTGCCAGCTCGGGGTTTGGGGCCGGGGAGCTGTTTTTT. The chain links TRBV6-5 to TRBJ2-2; the D gene is possibly TRBD2 (5 bases). Trimming removed 8 bases from V and 6 bases from J, with 13 bases in between. CDR3 length: 13 amino acids. Germline lookup yields CDR1 MNHEY and CDR2 SVGAGI.

This rearrangement joins TRBV2 to TRBJ2-7; TRBD1 might be the D (6 bases). Looked up from germline, CDR1 is SNHLY and CDR2 is FYNNEI. V lost 6 bases, J lost 0 bases, and 12 bases lay in between. This CDR3 region has 14 residues. CDR3 nucleotides: TGTGCCAGCAGCTTTGGGACATACTCCTACGAGCAGTACTTC. It yields the protein CASSFGTYSYEQYF.

V gene TRBV19 combines with J gene TRBJ2-2, with D perhaps TRBD1 or TRBD2 (5 bases each). The CDR3 contains 12 residues. With 6 bases removed from V and 13 bases from J, the gap between germline ends came to 15 bases. Per germline, CDR1 LNHDA and CDR2 SQIVND (reference sequence). This chain's CDR3 is CASSVRGPGLFF. CDR3 DNA: TGTGCCAGTAGCGTCCGGGGACCGGGGCTGTTTTTT.

The rearrangement joins TRBV28 to TRBJ2-2; a weak D match, TRBD1 (5 bases). The CDR3 has 14 amino acids. CDR1 is MDHEN and CDR2 is SYDVKM in the germline V gene. The V and J ends lost 1 base and 5 bases respectively, with 8 bases between them. This chain's CDR3 is CASSLFRATGELFF. The CDR3 DNA sequence: TGTGCCAGCAGTTTATTCAGGGCTACCGGGGAGCTGTTTTTT.

This clone is a singleton in its sample. A junction end diverges from the germline sequence, so it may reflect a read error. The gene calls are TRBV2 and TRBJ2-7; 16 bases are shared with TRBD2. CDR3 size: 15 residues. Germline V gives CDR1 SNHLY, CDR2 FYNNEI. For the CDR3, the DNA is TGTGCCAGCAAACGCCCCCTGGGACTAGCGGGAGGGTTATGCTTC. Encoded protein: CASKRPLGLAGGLCF. Full variable domain (outside the CDR3, taken from reference TRBV2 and TRBJ2-7): EPEVTQTPSHQVTQMGQEVILRCVPISNHLYFYWYRQILGQKVEFLVSFYNNEISEKSEIFDDQFSVERPDGSNFTLKIRSTKLEDSAMYFCASKRPLGLAGGLCFGPGTRLTVT.

The chain employs TRBV27 and TRBJ1-2; no reliable D call. V gave up 2 bases and J gave up 2 bases, with 6 bases separating them. Looked up from germline, CDR1 is MNHEY and CDR2 is SMNVEV (reference sequence). This CDR3 contains 13 residues. CDR3 nucleotides: TGTGCCAGCAGTTTAGCCAGAAACTATGGCTACACCTTC. This sequence encodes CASSLARNYGYTF.

The V and J genes are TRBV2 and TRBJ1-1, with unresolved D. Germline V gene sequence: CDR1 SNHLY, CDR2 FYNNEI. Trimming cost V 2 bases and J 9 bases, with 25 bases left between them. The CDR3 runs 17 residues. The CDR3 DNA reads as TGTGCCAGCAGTGAAAGTCCGGGCAATGTCCCGGGGATACAAGCTTTCTTT. It is translated as CASSESPGNVPGIQAFF.

The rearrangement joins TRBV18 to TRBJ2-3; a weak D match, TRBD2 (6 bases). Germline V gene data show CDR1 as KGHSH and CDR2 as LQKENI. The ends were cut back, 1 base at V and 0 bases at J, with 14 bases in the middle. The CDR3 has 17 amino acids. The CDR3 nucleotides are TGTGCCAGCTCACCACGGGCGGGATACTCGAGCACAGATACGCAGTATTTT. Translating gives CASSPRAGYSSTDTQYF.

This clone occurred once. J is TRBJ2-1 and V is TRBV6-1; D gene unclear. V lost 5 bases, J lost 4 bases, and 15 bases lay in between. CDR3 length equals 15 residues. The germline CDR1 and CDR2 sequences are MNHNS and SASEGT. The CDR3 spells CASSLVFPDYNEQFF. In DNA, the CDR3 is TGTGCCAGCAGTCTAGTGTTCCCGGATTACAATGAGCAGTTCTTC.

This clone was detected once. The chain uses TRBV2 and TRBJ2-5; 13 bases match TRBD2. V trimming: 0 bases; J trimming: 6 bases; junction bases outside the gene matches: 7. Germline CDR1 and CDR2: SNHLY and FYNNEI. CDR3 length: 17 amino acids. The CDR3 region is CASSEARTSGSRQTQYF. The CDR3 DNA is TGTGCCAGCAGTGAAGCTAGGACTAGCGGGAGTAGACAGACCCAGTACTTC.

This chain connects TRBV5-1 to TRBJ2-5, with TRBD2 matching over 11 bases. V shed 3 bases and J 3 bases; nucleotides not matched to a gene: 7. Germline CDR1 is SGHRS and CDR2 is YFSETQ. The CDR3 covers 16 residues. Here the CDR3 reads CASSSYPTSGEETQYF. As DNA, the CDR3 is TGCGCCAGCAGCTCATACCCGACTAGCGGGGAAGAGACCCAGTACTTC.

A note on this clone: The same CDR3 also results from other DNA sequences found in this sample. This sequence joins TRBV7-9 and TRBJ1-2, with 11 bases aligning to TRBD1. CDR1 SEHNR and CDR2 FQNEAQ come from the germline V gene (reference sequence). CDR3 length: 14 residues. With V trimmed by 5 bases and J by 5 bases, 4 bases remained unmatched. The chain's CDR3 is CASSPGQGVYGYTF. The CDR3 coding sequence is TGTGCCAGCAGCCCGGGACAGGGGGTTTATGGCTACACCTTC.

J is TRBJ2-1 and V is TRBV2; D gene uncertain. This CDR3 has 14 residues. V gave up 7 bases and J gave up 5 bases, with 15 bases separating them. The germline gives CDR1 SNHLY, CDR2 FYNNEI. The CDR3 is CASTVDESHNEQFF. As DNA, the CDR3 is TGTGCCAGCACCGTGGATGAGTCTCACAATGAGCAGTTCTTC. The entire variable domain, with the rest obtained from reference TRBV2 and TRBJ2-1, is as follows: EPEVTQTPSHQVTQMGQEVILRCVPISNHLYFYWYRQILGQKVEFLVSFYNNEISEKSEIFDDQFSVERPDGSNFTLKIRSTKLEDSAMYFCASTVDESHNEQFFGPGTRLTVL.

This chain links TRBV28 with TRBJ2-4; D may correspond to TRBD1 or TRBD2 (6 bases each). The CDR3 spans 15 residues. V shed 6 bases and J shed 3 bases, with 15 bases lying between them. Looked up from germline, CDR1 is MDHEN and CDR2 is SYDVKM. CDR3 bases: TGTGCCAGCAGCCCGAGGGGGGACGGCAAAAACATTCAGTACTTC. Its translation is CASSPRGDGKNIQYF.

The chain couples TRBV7-6 to TRBJ2-1; D not certain. CDR1 SGHVS and CDR2 FNYEAQ come from the germline V gene. V was shortened by 2 bases and J by 4 bases, with 6 bases between the two germline ends. The CDR3 extends over 13 amino acids. The CDR3 coding sequence is TGTGCCAGCAGCTTAAACCTATACAATGAGCAGTTCTTC. It encodes CASSLNLYNEQFF.

This clone was picked up one time. J is TRBJ1-2 and V is TRBV30; 7 bases are shared with TRBD1. With 2 bases clipped from V and 4 bases from J, the junction kept 10 bases outside the gene matches. CDR1 and CDR2 from the germline V gene are GTSNPN and SVGIG (reference sequence). The CDR3 is made up of 15 amino acids. As DNA, the CDR3 is TGTGCCTGGAGTAGGGGACGGACAGGTGCCTATGGCTACACCTTC. Translation gives CAWSRGRTGAYGYTF.

This sequence joins TRBV18 and TRBJ2-2; 10 bases fit TRBD2. Germline-derived CDR1 and CDR2 are KGHSH and LQKENI. J lost 4 bases, V lost 6 bases, and 8 bases had no gene match. The length of the CDR3 is 16 residues. CDR3 DNA sequence: TGTGCCAGCTCTCCTCGGACTAGCGGAATCACCGGGGAGCTGTTTTTT. Protein: CASSPRTSGITGELFF.

The rearrangement links TRBV5-1 to TRBJ2-7; 8 positions agree with TRBD1. This CDR3 has 15 amino acids. Germline V gene data show CDR1 as SGHRS and CDR2 as YFSETQ. Trimming at V came to 3 bases and at J to 3 bases, leaving 8 bases not matched to a gene. The CDR3 nucleotides read TGCGCCAGCAGCTCCGCGACAGGGGCCCGCTACGAGCAGTACTTC. Amino acid sequence: CASSSATGARYEQYF.

This clone was found once. J is TRBJ2-1 and V is TRBV4-3; 10 nucleotides agree with TRBD2. The CDR3 is 15 residues long. Germline V gene lookup returns CDR1 LGHNA and CDR2 YSLEER. The V and J ends lost 3 bases and 8 bases, in that order; junction bases with no gene match: 7. The CDR3 here is CASSQAGTSEYEQFF. The DNA of the CDR3 is TGCGCCAGCAGCCAGGCCGGGACTAGCGAATATGAGCAGTTCTTC.

As to this clone: Other DNA sequences within the sample encode an identical CDR3. The rearrangement uses TRBV19 and TRBJ2-6; TRBD2 might be the D (6 bases). The CDR3 runs to 15 residues. V shed 6 bases and J shed 0 bases, with 9 bases lying between them. CDR1 and CDR2 (germline): LNHDA, SQIVND (reference sequence). Here the CDR3 reads CASSHGGSGANVLTF. CDR3 DNA sequence: TGTGCCAGTAGCCACGGGGGCTCTGGGGCCAACGTCCTGACTTTC.

The chain is built from TRBV6-1 and TRBJ2-2, with D maybe TRBD2 (5 bases). This CDR3 has 13 residues. V lost 10 bases and J 3 bases, leaving 12 bases between the germline ends. Per germline, CDR1 MNHNS and CDR2 SASEGT. The CDR3 region is CATNVGDTGELFF. The DNA for the CDR3 is TGTGCCACCAACGTGGGAGACACCGGGGAGCTGTTTTTT.

The chain combines TRBV29-1 with TRBJ2-2, with TRBD1 matching over 7 bases. Unmatched junction bases numbered 5, after V lost 6 bases and J lost 1 base. The CDR3 is 14 residues long. Germline V lookup: CDR1 SQVTM, CDR2 ANQGSEA. CDR3 nucleotides: TGCAGCGTCCAGACAGGGTGGAACACCGGGGAGCTGTTTTTT. Residues: CSVQTGWNTGELFF.

This chain uses TRBV28 with TRBJ2-7; 7 positions agree with TRBD1. Germline loops: CDR1 MDHEN, CDR2 SYDVKM. V was pared by 2 bases and J by 6 bases, with 13 bases of the junction left unmatched. The CDR3 is made up of 16 amino acids. The CDR3 DNA reads TGTGCCAGCAGTTTAGTCTCCTACTCTAGGGACAGCGAGCAGTACTTC. Encoded protein: CASSLVSYSRDSEQYF.

The V call is TRBV10-3, the J call TRBJ2-2; D gene ambiguous. V was cut by 3 bases and J by 9 bases, with 14 bases left in between. Per the germline V gene, CDR1 is ENHRY and CDR2 is SYGVKD. This CDR3 contains 14 residues. The CDR3 protein is CAISDPSPVWELFF. The CDR3 region has the DNA TGTGCCATCAGTGATCCCTCCCCGGTATGGGAGCTGTTTTTT.

The chain combines TRBV15 with TRBJ2-2; D possibly uses TRBD1 or TRBD2 (5 bases each). V was clipped by 5 bases and J by 7 bases, with 11 bases between them. Germline CDR1 LNHNV, CDR2 YYDKDF (reference sequence). The CDR3 length is 13 residues. Here the CDR3 reads CATSQGRGGELFF. DNA of the CDR3: TGTGCCACCAGCCAGGGACGGGGCGGGGAGCTGTTTTTT.

The sample holds one count of this clone. The chain links TRBV9 to TRBJ1-1; TRBD1 is a possible D gene (6 bases). The CDR3 runs to 14 residues. The V and J ends lost 0 bases and 7 bases respectively, with 13 bases between them. Germline lookup yields CDR1 SGDLS and CDR2 YYNGEE. CDR3 sequence (DNA): TGTGCCAGCAGCGTAGACGGGACAAGGAATGAAGCTTTCTTT. Protein sequence: CASSVDGTRNEAFF.

This chain joins TRBV7-2 and TRBJ2-5; 11 bases line up with TRBD2. V was pared by 5 bases and J by 5 bases, with 7 bases of the junction left unmatched. The germline V gene has CDR1 SGHTA and CDR2 FQGNSA. This CDR3 has 15 amino acids. CDR3 DNA sequence: TGTGCCAGCAGCCGACTAGCGGGACTGGGGGAGACCCAGTACTTC. Protein: CASSRLAGLGETQYF.

Details on this clone: Within the sample, other DNA sequences also encode this same CDR3. The chain joins TRBV5-1 to TRBJ1-5, with 10 nucleotides matching TRBD1. From germline, CDR1 is SGHRS and CDR2 YFSETQ. The CDR3 runs to 16 residues. Trimming took 0 bases from V and 2 from J; bases not matched to a gene: 2. CDR3 loop: CASSLDGTGGNQPQHF. In DNA, the CDR3 is TGCGCCAGCAGCTTGGACGGGACAGGGGGCAATCAGCCCCAGCATTTT.

The CDR3 bases are TGTGCCAGTAGTACTACAGGGGCTAGCAATCAGCCCCAGCATTTT. Protein: CASSTTGASNQPQHF. V and J are TRBV19 and TRBJ1-5; 7 bases are a match to TRBD1. Germline V gene data show CDR1 as LNHDA and CDR2 as SQIVND (reference sequence). The junction had 3 bases not matched to a gene; V was cut back by 4 bases and J by 0 bases. The length of the CDR3 is 15 residues.